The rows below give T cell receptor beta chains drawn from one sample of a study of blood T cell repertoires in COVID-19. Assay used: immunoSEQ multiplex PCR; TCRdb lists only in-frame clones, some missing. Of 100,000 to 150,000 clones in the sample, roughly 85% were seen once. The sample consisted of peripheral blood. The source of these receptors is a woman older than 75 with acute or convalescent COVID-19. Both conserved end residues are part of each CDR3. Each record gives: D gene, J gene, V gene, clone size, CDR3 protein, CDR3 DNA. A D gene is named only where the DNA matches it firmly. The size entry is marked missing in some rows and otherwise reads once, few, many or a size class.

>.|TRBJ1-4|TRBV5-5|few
CASSTGTLTNEKLFF
TGTGCCAGCAGCACCGGGACACTCACTAATGAAAAACTGTTTTTT
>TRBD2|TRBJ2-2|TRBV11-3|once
CASSRGGPVAGELFF
TGTGCCAGCAGCCGGGGGGGGCCAGTCGCCGGGGAGCTGTTTTTT
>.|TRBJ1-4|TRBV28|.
CASSLRGTTNEKLFF
TGTGCCAGCAGTTTACGAGGGACAACTAATGAAAAACTGTTTTTT
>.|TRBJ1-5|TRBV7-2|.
CASSLAAREYQPQHF
TGTGCCAGCAGCTTAGCGGCCAGGGAATATCAGCCCCAGCATTTT
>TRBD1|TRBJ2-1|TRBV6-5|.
CASWLSQGAGNEQFF
TGTGCCAGCTGGCTTTCACAGGGGGCGGGAAATGAGCAGTTCTTC
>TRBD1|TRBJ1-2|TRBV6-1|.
CASSAMGQGARRGYGYTF
TGTGCCAGCAGTGCAATGGGACAGGGGGCGCGCCGGGGCTATGGCTACACCTTC
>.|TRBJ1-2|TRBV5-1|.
CASSPNAGPGIYGYTF
TGCGCCAGCAGCCCGAATGCGGGCCCTGGAATCTATGGCTACACCTTC
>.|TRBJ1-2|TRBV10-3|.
CAIPAGLSSYTF
TGTGCCATCCCGGCCGGACTGTCCAGCTACACCTTC
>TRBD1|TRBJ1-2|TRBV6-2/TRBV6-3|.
CASSYRDRGARDVGYTF
TGTGCCAGCAGTTACAGGGACAGGGGCGCTCGGGATGTTGGCTACACCTTC
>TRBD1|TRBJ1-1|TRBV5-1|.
CASSLGATGGTEAFF
TGCGCCAGCAGCTTGGGCGCGACAGGGGGCACTGAAGCTTTCTTT
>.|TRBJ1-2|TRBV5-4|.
CASRGDTGQLDNRRF
TGTGCCAGCAGGGGGGATACAGGACAGCTAGACAATCGCCGGTTC
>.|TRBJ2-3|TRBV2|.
CASSLQAGDTDTQYF
TGTGCCAGCAGCCTCCAGGCGGGCGACACAGATACGCAGTATTTT
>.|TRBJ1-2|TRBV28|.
CASIRDRGYGYTF
TGTGCCAGCATTAGGGATCGGGGCTATGGCTACACCTTC
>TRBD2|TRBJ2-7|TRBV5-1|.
CASSLVAGYEQYF
TGCGCCAGCAGCTTGGTAGCGGGCTACGAGCAGTACTTC
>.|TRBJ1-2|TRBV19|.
CASSILGSNYGYTF
TGTGCCAGTAGTATTCTCGGTAGTAACTATGGCTACACCTTC
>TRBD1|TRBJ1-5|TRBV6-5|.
CASSLKGGNQPQHF
TGTGCCAGCAGTTTGAAAGGGGGCAACCAGCCCCAGCATTTT